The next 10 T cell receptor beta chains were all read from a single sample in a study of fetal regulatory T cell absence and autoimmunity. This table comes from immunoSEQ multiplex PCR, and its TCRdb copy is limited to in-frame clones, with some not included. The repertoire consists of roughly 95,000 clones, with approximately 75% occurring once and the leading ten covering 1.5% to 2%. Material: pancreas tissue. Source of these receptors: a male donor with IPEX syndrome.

The CDR3, as DNA: TGCGCCAGCAGTGAGATCGGGGGGCTTTCCTACGAGCAGTACTTC. Encoded protein: CASSEIGGLSYEQYF. J is TRBJ2-7 and V is TRBV10-2; a possible D gene is TRBD2 (7 bases). Between the trimmed V and J ends, which lost 2 bases and 1 base, there was a span of 12 bases. The germline V gene encodes CDR1 WSHSY and CDR2 SAAADI. The CDR3 has 15 amino acids.

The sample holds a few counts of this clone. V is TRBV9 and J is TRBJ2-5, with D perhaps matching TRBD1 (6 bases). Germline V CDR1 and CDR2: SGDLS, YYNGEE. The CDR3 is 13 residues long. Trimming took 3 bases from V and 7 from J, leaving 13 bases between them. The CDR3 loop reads CASSAELQGTQYF. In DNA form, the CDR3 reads TGTGCCAGCAGCGCAGAATTACAGGGGACCCAGTACTTC. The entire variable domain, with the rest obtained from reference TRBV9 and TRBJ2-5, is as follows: DSGVTQTPKHLITATGQRVTLRCSPRSGDLSVYWYQQSLDQGLQFLIQYYNGEERAKGNILERFSAQQFPDLHSELNLSSLELGDSALYFCASSAELQGTQYFGPGTRLLVL.

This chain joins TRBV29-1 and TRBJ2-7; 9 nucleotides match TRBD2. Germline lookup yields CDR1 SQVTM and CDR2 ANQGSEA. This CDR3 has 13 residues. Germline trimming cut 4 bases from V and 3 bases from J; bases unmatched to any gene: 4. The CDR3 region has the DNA TGCAGCGTTGTGGAGACTAGCGGCTACGAGCAGTACTTC. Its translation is CSVVETSGYEQYF.

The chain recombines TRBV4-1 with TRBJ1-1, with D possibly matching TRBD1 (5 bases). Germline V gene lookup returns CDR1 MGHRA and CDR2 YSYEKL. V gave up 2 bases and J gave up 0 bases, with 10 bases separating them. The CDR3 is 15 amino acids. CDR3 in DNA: TGCGCCAGCAGCCAATGGGGGGGGATGAACACTGAAGCTTTCTTT. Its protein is CASSQWGGMNTEAFF.

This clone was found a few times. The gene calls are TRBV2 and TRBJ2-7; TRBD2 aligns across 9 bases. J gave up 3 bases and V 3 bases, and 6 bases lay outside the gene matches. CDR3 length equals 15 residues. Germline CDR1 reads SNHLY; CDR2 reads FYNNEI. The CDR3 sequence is CASSDWGREGYEQYF. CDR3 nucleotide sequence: TGTGCCAGCAGTGATTGGGGGCGGGAGGGCTACGAGCAGTACTTC.

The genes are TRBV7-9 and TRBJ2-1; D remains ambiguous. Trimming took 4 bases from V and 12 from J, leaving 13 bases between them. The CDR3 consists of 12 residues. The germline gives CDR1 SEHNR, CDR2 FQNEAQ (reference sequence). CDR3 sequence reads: CASSSGEPRQFF. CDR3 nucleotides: TGTGCCAGCAGCTCCGGCGAACCACGGCAGTTCTTC.

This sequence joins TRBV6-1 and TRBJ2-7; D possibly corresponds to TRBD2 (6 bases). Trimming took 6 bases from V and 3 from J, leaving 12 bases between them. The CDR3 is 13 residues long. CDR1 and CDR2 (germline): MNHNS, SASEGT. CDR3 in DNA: TGTGCCAGCAGCGGGGGACCGGTCTACGAGCAGTACTTC. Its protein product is CASSGGPVYEQYF.

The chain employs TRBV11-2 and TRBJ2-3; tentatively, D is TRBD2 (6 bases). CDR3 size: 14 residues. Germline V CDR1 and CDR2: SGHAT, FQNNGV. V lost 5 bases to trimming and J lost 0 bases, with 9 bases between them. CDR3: CASSVGTSTDTQYF. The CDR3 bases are TGTGCCAGCAGCGTCGGGACTAGCACAGATACGCAGTATTTT. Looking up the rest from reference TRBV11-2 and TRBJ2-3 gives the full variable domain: EAGVAQSPRYKIIEKRQSVAFWCNPISGHATLYWYQQILGQGPKLLIQFQNNGVVDDSQLPKDRFSAERLKGVDSTLKIQPAKLEDSAVYLCASSVGTSTDTQYFGPGTRLTVL.

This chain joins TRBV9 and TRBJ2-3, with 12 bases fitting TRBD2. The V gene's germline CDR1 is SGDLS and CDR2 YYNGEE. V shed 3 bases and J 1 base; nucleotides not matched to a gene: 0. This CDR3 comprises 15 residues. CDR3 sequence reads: CASSGTSGGTDTQYF. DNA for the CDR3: TGTGCCAGCAGCGGGACTAGCGGGGGCACAGATACGCAGTATTTT.

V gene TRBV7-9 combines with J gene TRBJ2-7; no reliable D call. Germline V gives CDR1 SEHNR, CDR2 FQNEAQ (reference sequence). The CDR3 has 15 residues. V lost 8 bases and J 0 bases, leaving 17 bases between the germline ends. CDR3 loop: CASSLWAGDSYEQYF. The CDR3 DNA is TGTGCCAGCTCCTTATGGGCAGGAGACTCCTACGAGCAGTACTTC. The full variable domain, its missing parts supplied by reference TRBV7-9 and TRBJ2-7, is DTGVSQNPRHKITKRGQNVTFRCDPISEHNRLYWYRQTLGQGPEFLTYFQNEAQLEKSRLLSDRFSAERPKGSFSTLEIQRTEQGDSAMYLCASSLWAGDSYEQYFGPGTRLTVT.